This T cell receptor beta chain was sequenced for a study of cytomegalovirus exposure and HLA in healthy donors. The CDR3 length is 12 residues. Trimming took off 2 bases at V and 3 bases at J, with 7 bases between the two ends. CDR1 and CDR2 (germline): GTSNPN, SVGIG (reference sequence). PCR used 60 Vbeta primers and 13 Jbeta primers. Assay: immunoSEQ multiplex PCR; the TCRdb copy retains only in-frame clones and omits some. The data contain about 190,000 clones, approximately 79% of them singletons. Study-wide results and limits: In a later analysis, at a false discovery rate of 0.05, 15,000 to 20,000 TCR beta sequences matched HLA alleles. About 87% or about 30% of the time was how often most TCR beta V segments were productive, according to an earlier analysis. Most likely, a cluster of highly shared sequence variants arose as a sequencing artifact.

A remark on this clone: The antigen is unknown. Other nucleotide sequences from this sample produce the same CDR3.

The gene calls are TRBV30 and TRBJ1-1; D is unresolved. This receptor was obtained from a woman aged 18-35 years in good health and CMV-seronegative. Sequencing was performed on PBMCs. CDR3 sequence: CAWSPGDTEAFF. As DNA, the CDR3 is TGTGCCTGGAGTCCCGGGGACACTGAAGCTTTCTTT.